Presented here are 26 T cell receptor beta chains from one specimen sequenced in a study of lymphopenia after photon versus proton radiotherapy. The data were produced by immunoSEQ multiplex PCR, yet TCRdb's version contains in-frame clones alone and is incomplete. Among about 14,000 clones listed, over 75% were seen once. The specimen comprised peripheral blood, sampled from a patient treated with photon-based radiotherapy. These receptors all stem from a man aged 45-65 years with gastric cancer.

J is TRBJ2-2 and V is TRBV9, with 10 bases that match TRBD1. This CDR3 spans 17 amino acids. Germline-derived CDR1 and CDR2 are SGDLS and YYNGEE. Unmatched junction bases numbered 9, after V lost 3 bases and J lost 4 bases. The CDR3 reads CASSEQLGQGSTGELFF. Written as DNA, the CDR3 is TGTGCCAGCAGCGAGCAATTGGGACAGGGGTCCACCGGGGAGCTGTTTTTT.

The chain couples TRBV20-1 to TRBJ1-2; 8 bases agree with TRBD1. CDR3 size: 11 residues. The germline CDR1 and CDR2 sequences are DFQATT and SNEGSKA (reference sequence). Trimming cost V 5 bases and J 6 bases; bases outside gene matches: 2. CDR3 loop: CSAWDRNGYTF. CDR3 bases: TGCAGTGCTTGGGACAGGAATGGCTACACCTTC.

Written as DNA, the CDR3 is TGTGCCAGCTCAGTTTTTTCTAATGAAAAACTGTTTTTT. Amino acid sequence: CASSVFSNEKLFF. This rearrangement joins TRBV18 to TRBJ1-4; D gene ambiguous. The CDR3 is made up of 13 amino acids. Germline V gene data show CDR1 as KGHSH and CDR2 as LQKENI. Trimming shortened V by 5 bases and J by 3 bases, and 7 bases separated the two germline ends. Full variable domain (outside the CDR3, taken from reference TRBV18 and TRBJ1-4): NAGVMQNPRHLVRRRGQEARLRCSPMKGHSHVYWYRQLPEEGLKFMVYLQKENIIDESGMPKERFSAEFPKEGPSILRIQQVVRGDSAAYFCASSVFSNEKLFFGSGTQLSVL.

This rearrangement joins TRBV20-1 to TRBJ2-3, with no clear D. V lost 2 bases and J lost 5, with 5 bases in between. There are 11 residues in the CDR3. From germline, CDR1 is DFQATT and CDR2 SNEGSKA (reference sequence). The CDR3 reads CSARKEDTQYF. The CDR3 region has the DNA TGCAGTGCTAGAAAGGAAGATACGCAGTATTTT.

The chain has TRBV30 and TRBJ1-1, with D maybe TRBD1 (5 bases). The CDR3 loop spans 12 amino acids. Per germline, CDR1 GTSNPN and CDR2 SVGIG (reference sequence). V was cut by 5 bases and J by 6 bases, with 13 bases left in between. The CDR3 reads CAWYVKGSEAFF. Written as DNA, the CDR3 is TGTGCCTGGTATGTAAAGGGGTCTGAAGCTTTCTTT. The whole variable domain, remainder taken from reference TRBV30 and TRBJ1-1, is SQTIHQWPATLVQPVGSPLSLECTVEGTSNPNLYWYRQAAGRGLQLLFYSVGIGQISSEVPQNLSASRPQDRQFILSSKKLLLSDSGFYLCAWYVKGSEAFFGQGTRLTVV.

This chain joins TRBV10-3 and TRBJ1-1, with a weak D call TRBD1 (6 bases). V was shortened by 11 bases and J by 1 base, with 11 bases between the two germline ends. The CDR3 runs to 12 residues. CDR1 ENHRY and CDR2 SYGVKD come from the germline V gene. The CDR3 DNA reads TGTGCCTTATCGGACAGGAACACTGAAGCTTTCTTT. This encodes CALSDRNTEAFF.

This chain joins TRBV2 and TRBJ2-1; D uncertain. Germline CDR1 reads SNHLY; CDR2 reads FYNNEI. The CDR3 is 12 residues long. The V end was cut by 4 bases, the J end by 5 bases, with 6 bases between. The DNA of the CDR3 is TGTGCCAGCAGTGCCCCACACAATGAGCAGTTCTTC. Translated: CASSAPHNEQFF. Full variable domain (missing parts from reference TRBV2 and TRBJ2-1): EPEVTQTPSHQVTQMGQEVILRCVPISNHLYFYWYRQILGQKVEFLVSFYNNEISEKSEIFDDQFSVERPDGSNFTLKIRSTKLEDSAMYFCASSAPHNEQFFGPGTRLTVL.

The rearrangement uses TRBV15 and TRBJ2-5, with D perhaps matching TRBD2 (6 bases). V shed 0 bases and J shed 2 bases, with 10 bases lying between them. The CDR3 contains 15 residues. CDR1 LNHNV and CDR2 YYDKDF come from the germline V gene (reference sequence). The chain's CDR3 is CATSRDNGGQETQYF. The DNA of the CDR3 is TGTGCCACCAGCAGAGATAACGGGGGACAAGAGACCCAGTACTTC.

Only one count was recorded for this clone. The chain recombines TRBV11-2 with TRBJ1-2; D remains unclear. The germline V gene has CDR1 SGHAT and CDR2 FQNNGV. V lost 5 bases and J 4 bases, leaving 17 bases between the germline ends. This CDR3 region has 15 residues. The CDR3, as DNA: TGTGCCAGCAGCCCTACGTTGGGCGAGGTCTATGGCTACACCTTC. This encodes CASSPTLGEVYGYTF.

This sequence joins TRBV19 and TRBJ2-3, with TRBD2 matching 10 bases. With V trimmed by 0 bases and J by 2 bases, 2 bases remained unmatched. Germline values: CDR1 LNHDA, CDR2 SQIVND (reference sequence). The CDR3 totals 16 residues. DNA of the CDR3: TGTGCCAGTAGTATAGATAGCGGGGGGACCACAGATACGCAGTATTTT. It translates to CASSIDSGGTTDTQYF.

The V gene is TRBV18, the J gene TRBJ2-5; D possibly uses TRBD1 or TRBD2 (5 bases each). V lost 2 bases and J 1 base, leaving 8 bases between the germline ends. From germline, CDR1 is KGHSH and CDR2 LQKENI. CDR3 length: 14 residues. The CDR3, as DNA: TGTGCCAGCTCACCATTAGGGACCCAAGAGACCCAGTACTTC. It is translated as CASSPLGTQETQYF.

This clone was seen a few times. The chain uses TRBV12-5 and TRBJ2-3, with 8 bases aligning to TRBD2. CDR1 is LGHNT and CDR2 is FRNRAP in the germline V gene. The CDR3 has 15 residues. The V gene end was trimmed by 5 bases and the J gene end by 0 bases; junction bases not matched to a gene: 4. The CDR3 loop is CASGLAGGSTDTQYF. The CDR3 bases are TGTGCTAGTGGTCTGGCGGGGGGTAGCACAGATACGCAGTATTTT.

This clone is a singleton in its sample. The genes are TRBV19 and TRBJ1-6; 8 bases agree with TRBD1. J was trimmed by 5 bases and V by 4 bases; bases with no gene match: 10. CDR3 length equals 17 residues. Germline V gene lookup returns CDR1 LNHDA and CDR2 SQIVND (reference sequence). The CDR3 reads CASSRMARGLDNSPLHF. CDR3 sequence (DNA): TGTGCCAGTAGTAGGATGGCCAGGGGGCTCGATAATTCACCCCTCCACTTT.

The chain has TRBV10-3 and TRBJ2-3; TRBD1 is a possible D gene (6 bases). The CDR3 runs 15 residues. Germline V gene lookup returns CDR1 ENHRY and CDR2 SYGVKD. Between the trimmed V and J ends, which lost 5 bases and 4 bases, there was a span of 16 bases. CDR3 sequence: CAISTDSATSDTQYF. In DNA form, the CDR3 reads TGTGCCATCAGTACGGACAGTGCCACTTCAGATACGCAGTATTTT.

V and J are TRBV19 and TRBJ1-5, with D perhaps TRBD1 (5 bases). Germline V gene lookup returns CDR1 LNHDA and CDR2 SQIVND (reference sequence). Trimming took 7 bases from V and 7 from J, leaving 11 bases between them. This CDR3 comprises 12 residues. CDR3 nucleotides: TGTGCCAGTAAGGAGCCAGGGCAGCCCCAGCATTTT. Translating gives CASKEPGQPQHF.

The chain employs TRBV7-3 and TRBJ1-1; D unresolved. Germline V lookup: CDR1 SGHTA, CDR2 FQGTGA. The CDR3 totals 15 residues. The germline V and J ends were trimmed by 2 bases and 1 base, with 11 bases remaining between them. The CDR3 sequence is CASSLRGLGNTEAFF. CDR3 sequence (DNA): TGTGCCAGCAGCTTACGTGGATTGGGGAACACTGAAGCTTTCTTT.

This clone was picked up one time. J is TRBJ1-5 and V is TRBV11-2; 12 positions match TRBD1. CDR1 is SGHAT and CDR2 is FQNNGV in the germline V gene. V lost 5 bases and J lost 6; bases outside the gene matches: 5. The CDR3 loop spans 15 amino acids. The CDR3, as DNA: TGTGCCAGCAGCGCCGGGACAGGGGGCGGTCAGCCCCAGCATTTT. It encodes CASSAGTGGGQPQHF.

The chain couples TRBV15 to TRBJ1-4; tentatively, D is TRBD1 (5 bases). CDR3 size: 20 residues. CDR1 LNHNV and CDR2 YYDKDF come from the germline V gene (reference sequence). V lost 1 base and J lost 3, with 24 bases in between. The CDR3 is CATSRGRLLIEGLSNEKLFF. In DNA form, the CDR3 reads TGTGCCACCAGCAGAGGTCGTTTATTAATCGAGGGGCTTTCTAATGAAAAACTGTTTTTT.

The V gene is TRBV7-8, the J gene TRBJ2-1; the match to TRBD2 covers 7 bases. In germline, CDR1 is SGHVS, CDR2 FQNEAQ. V dropped 3 bases and J dropped 4; count of bases not matched to a gene: 9. The CDR3 is 16 amino acids. The CDR3 DNA reads TGTGCCAGCAGCTTCATGCGGGGGATCTATTACAATGAGCAGTTCTTC. Protein product: CASSFMRGIYYNEQFF.

The rearrangement joins TRBV30 to TRBJ1-3; weak D call: TRBD1 (5 bases). V was trimmed by 2 bases and J by 0 bases, leaving 8 bases between them. Per the germline V gene, CDR1 is GTSNPN and CDR2 is SVGIG (reference sequence). This CDR3 region has 14 residues. The CDR3 DNA sequence: TGTGCCTGGAGTCGAGGGACCTCTGGAAACACCATATATTTT. Amino acids: CAWSRGTSGNTIYF. Using reference TRBV30 and TRBJ1-3 for the parts outside the CDR3, the full variable domain is SQTIHQWPATLVQPVGSPLSLECTVEGTSNPNLYWYRQAAGRGLQLLFYSVGIGQISSEVPQNLSASRPQDRQFILSSKKLLLSDSGFYLCAWSRGTSGNTIYFGEGSWLTVV.

The J gene is TRBJ1-1, the V gene TRBV30; no clear D gene. CDR3 length: 11 amino acids. V shed 3 bases and J shed 1 base, with 3 bases lying between them. Germline loops: CDR1 GTSNPN, CDR2 SVGIG (reference sequence). This chain's CDR3 is CAWRGNTEAFF. The CDR3 DNA reads TGTGCCTGGAGAGGGAACACTGAAGCTTTCTTT.

The chain carries TRBV5-4 and TRBJ1-2; a weak D match, TRBD1 (5 bases). The germline V and J ends were trimmed by 0 bases and 8 bases, with 14 bases remaining between them. Germline V CDR1 and CDR2: SGHNT, YYREEE (reference sequence). This CDR3 has 14 residues. The CDR3 DNA sequence: TGTGCCAGCAGCTTGGCCAGTGGGGGGGTCGGCTACACCTTC. Translating it yields CASSLASGGVGYTF.

The chain recombines TRBV19 with TRBJ1-6; 7 bases line up with TRBD1. Germline CDR1 LNHDA, CDR2 SQIVND (reference sequence). The CDR3 contains 14 residues. J lost 7 bases, V lost 1 base, and 1 base had no gene match. CDR3 coding DNA: TGTGCCAGTAGTATAGTGGGACAGAATTCACCCCTCCACTTT. This translates into CASSIVGQNSPLHF.

The genes are TRBV6-1 and TRBJ2-3; D is unclear. From germline, CDR1 is MNHNS and CDR2 SASEGT. This CDR3 has 12 residues. V dropped 3 bases and J dropped 3 bases, with 4 bases sitting between them. The CDR3 sequence is CASSDRTDTQYF. The CDR3 DNA reads TGTGCCAGCAGTGATCGGACAGATACGCAGTATTTT.

This chain uses TRBV18 with TRBJ2-7, with 8 bases fitting TRBD1. Germline V gene sequence: CDR1 KGHSH, CDR2 LQKENI. V shed 2 bases and J 5 bases; nucleotides not matched to a gene: 5. This CDR3 contains 14 residues. CDR3 region: CASSPSRQGNEQYF. The CDR3 region has the DNA TGTGCCAGCTCACCAAGCCGACAGGGGAACGAGCAGTACTTC.

The chain carries TRBV29-1 and TRBJ2-3, with 11 bases matching TRBD2. The CDR3 length is 15 residues. Germline V gene data show CDR1 as SQVTM and CDR2 as ANQGSEA. V dropped 6 bases and J dropped 5; count of bases not matched to a gene: 10. The CDR3 protein is CSVAASGGRGDTQYF. The CDR3 region has the DNA TGCAGCGTGGCCGCTAGCGGGGGGCGTGGAGATACGCAGTATTTT.